These T cell receptor beta chains were read from a single sample in a study of cytomegalovirus exposure and HLA in healthy donors. Assay: immunoSEQ multiplex PCR; the TCRdb copy retains only in-frame clones and omits some. Altogether tens of thousands of clones are present, 90% to 95% being singletons, with the ten largest covering about 1%. Material for sequencing was PBMCs. These receptors were obtained from a woman aged 25 to 39 in good health and CMV-seropositive. CDR3s include the opening cysteine and the closing phenylalanine or tryptophan. The D gene is left open where the match is weak. The size field is filled for only some rows; it gives once, few, many or a size class.

j_gene	v_gene	abundance	len	d_gene	CDR3aa	CDR3nt
TRBJ2-1	TRBV27	NA	14	NA	CASSFPNSRDNQFF	TGTGCCAGCAGTTTTCCTAATTCCCGGGATAACCAGTTCTTC
TRBJ2-5	TRBV27	NA	18	TRBD2	CASSRRGLAGGYQETQYF	TGTGCCAGCTCCAGGAGAGGACTAGCGGGTGGGTACCAAGAGACCCAGTACTTC
TRBJ2-1	TRBV6-5	NA	13	NA	CASARTLNNEQFF	TGTGCCAGCGCCCGGACTCTTAACAATGAGCAGTTCTTC
TRBJ2-7	TRBV6-6	once	14	TRBD1	CASRRGQDSYEQYF	TGTGCCAGCAGGCGGGGACAGGACTCCTACGAGCAGTACTTC
TRBJ1-5	TRBV7-9	NA	13	NA	CASSAGSNQPQHF	TGTGCCAGCAGCGCCGGGAGCAATCAGCCCCAGCATTTT
TRBJ1-1	TRBV18	once	13	NA	CASSKDRNTEAFF	TGTGCCAGCTCAAAGGACAGGAACACTGAAGCTTTCTTT
TRBJ2-1	TRBV4-1	NA	14	NA	CASSQENGYNEQFF	TGCGCCAGCAGCCAAGAGAACGGGTACAATGAGCAGTTCTTC
TRBJ1-1	TRBV9	NA	12	NA	CASSGEGTEAFF	TGTGCCAGCAGCGGGGAGGGGACTGAAGCTTTCTTT
TRBJ2-4	TRBV11-2	NA	16	TRBD2	CASSSLAGVAKNIQYF	TGTGCCAGCAGTTCACTAGCGGGTGTAGCCAAAAACATTCAGTACTTC
TRBJ1-2	TRBV29-1	NA	15	NA	CSVEDRDSANYGYTF	TGCAGCGTTGAAGATCGGGACTCAGCTAACTATGGCTACACCTTC
TRBJ2-5	TRBV6-6	NA	15	TRBD1	CASSLVGQGLGTQYF	TGTGCCAGCAGTTTGGTAGGACAGGGGCTGGGGACCCAGTACTTC
TRBJ2-5	TRBV21-1	NA	15	NA	CASSKASQGQETQYF	TGTGCCAGCAGCAAAGCCAGCCAGGGCCAAGAGACCCAGTACTTC
TRBJ1-3	TRBV29-1	NA	13	NA	CSVGAGPRNTIYF	TGCAGCGTCGGAGCGGGGCCCCGAAACACCATATATTTT
TRBJ2-5	TRBV7-3	NA	15	TRBD2	CASSIGLAGEETQYF	TGTGCCAGCAGCATAGGACTAGCGGGTGAAGAGACCCAGTACTTC
TRBJ1-3	TRBV27	NA	14	NA	CASSFSVSGNTIYF	TGTGCCAGCAGTTTTTCTGTCTCTGGAAACACCATATATTTT
TRBJ2-3	TRBV9	NA	15	NA	CASSPADSFTDTQYF	TGTGCCAGCAGCCCTGCAGACTCCTTCACAGATACGCAGTATTTT
TRBJ2-3	TRBV12-5	NA	14	NA	CASGLGQGTDTQYF	TGTGCTAGTGGTTTGGGACAGGGCACAGATACGCAGTATTTT